The entry that follows covers one TCR beta chain sequence. The data stem from a study of patients and donors after allogeneic stem cell transplantation. TCRdb reprocessed the RT-PCR reads with MiXCR, giving one entry per CDR3 protein. The sample lists some 87,000 distinct CDR3 sequences; approximately 49% were seen once. Germline CDR1 and CDR2: LGHDT and YNNKEL (reference sequence). The ends were cut back, 1 base at V and 5 bases at J, with 5 bases in the middle. The CDR3 has 12 residues. This TCR derives from a human donor who was either an allogeneic HSCT recipient or a stem cell or donor lymphocyte infusion donor (not recorded which). It is not recorded whose cells these are; they may come from a transplant donor. The chain couples TRBV3-1 to TRBJ2-5; D is undetermined. The sample comprised blood, either unsorted or a sorted T cell fraction (not recorded which). The chain's CDR3 is CASSQGVETQYF. Here the CDR3 DNA reads TGTGCCAGCAGCCAAGGGGTCGAGACCCAGTACTTC.